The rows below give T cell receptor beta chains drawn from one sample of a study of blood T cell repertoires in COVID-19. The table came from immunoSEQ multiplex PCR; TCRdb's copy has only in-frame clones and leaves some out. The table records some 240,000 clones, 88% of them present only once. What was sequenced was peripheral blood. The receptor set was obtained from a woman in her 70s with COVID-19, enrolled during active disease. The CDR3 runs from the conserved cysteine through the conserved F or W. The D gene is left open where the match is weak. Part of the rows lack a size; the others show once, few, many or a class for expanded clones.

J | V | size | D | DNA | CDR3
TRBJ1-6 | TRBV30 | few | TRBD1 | TGTGCCTGGGGAGCCGGGACAGCAAATTCACCCCTCCACTTT | CAWGAGTANSPLHF
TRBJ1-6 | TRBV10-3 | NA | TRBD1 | TGTGCCATCAGTTACGGGACAGGGAATTCACCCCTCCACTTT | CAISYGTGNSPLHF
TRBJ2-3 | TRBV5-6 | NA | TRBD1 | TGTGCCAGCAGAAAATGGACAGGGACCTTCACAGATACGCAGTATTTT | CASRKWTGTFTDTQYF
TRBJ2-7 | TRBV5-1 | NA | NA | TGCGCCAGCAGCTTGGCCGGAGGAGCAACCTACGAGCAGTACTTC | CASSLAGGATYEQYF
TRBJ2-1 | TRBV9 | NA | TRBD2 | TGTGCCAGCAGCGTAGCGGTAGGGTTTGGAGCGGGGGCCTACAATGAGCAGTTCTTC | CASSVAVGFGAGAYNEQFF
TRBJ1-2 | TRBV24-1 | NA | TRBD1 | TGTGCCATCAGTGACAGGGGGATCTATGGCTACACCTTC | CAISDRGIYGYTF
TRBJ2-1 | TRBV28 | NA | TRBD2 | TGTGCCAGCCTAGCGGGAGGGGGGCAATATGAGCAGTTCTTC | CASLAGGGQYEQFF
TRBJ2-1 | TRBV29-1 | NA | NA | TGCAGCGTTGATCTAGTCAGGGATGAGCAGTTCTTC | CSVDLVRDEQFF
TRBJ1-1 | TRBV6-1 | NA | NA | TGTGCCAGCAGTGAGAGCCTCGGGAACACTGAAGCTTTCTTT | CASSESLGNTEAFF
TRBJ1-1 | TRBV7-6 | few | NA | TGTGCCAGCAGCTTAGGTTCAGGGCAGGCTTTCTTT | CASSLGSGQAFF
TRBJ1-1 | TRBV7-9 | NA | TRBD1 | TGTGCCAGCAGTTTTGACAGGGGGGGAAAAACTGAAGCTTTCTTT | CASSFDRGGKTEAFF
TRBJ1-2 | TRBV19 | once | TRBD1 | TGTGCCAGTAGTATCACTTCCACACTAGGACAGGGGAATGGCTACACCTTC | CASSITSTLGQGNGYTF
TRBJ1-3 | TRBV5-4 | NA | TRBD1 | TGTGCCAGCAGCTTGGCCAGCGAAGGGGGCTCAGGAAACACCATATATTTT | CASSLASEGGSGNTIYF
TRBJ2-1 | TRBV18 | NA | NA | TGTGCCAGCTCAACACGGCGGACAGAAACAAGCTCCTACAATGAGCAGTTCTTC | CASSTRRTETSSYNEQFF
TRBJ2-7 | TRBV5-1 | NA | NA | TGCGCCAGCAGCTTGGATCTATACTACGAGCAGTACTTC | CASSLDLYYEQYF
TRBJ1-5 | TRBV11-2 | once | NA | TGTGCCAGCAGATTCCGGAGCCCCAATCAGCCCCAGCATTTT | CASRFRSPNQPQHF
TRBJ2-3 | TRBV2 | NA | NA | TGTGCCAGCAGGAGAGCGGGTGTCACAGATACGCAGTATTTT | CASRRAGVTDTQYF
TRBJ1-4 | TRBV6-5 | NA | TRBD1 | TGTGCCAGCAGTTACTGGGGACAGGGTAACGAAAAACTGTTTTTT | CASSYWGQGNEKLFF
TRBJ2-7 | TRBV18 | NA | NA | TGTGCCAGCCGTACCGGGACAAACTCCTACGAGCAGTACTTC | CASRTGTNSYEQYF
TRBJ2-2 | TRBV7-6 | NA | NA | TGTGCCAGCAGCTTAGGGAGTAATCTCGGGGAGCTGTTTTTT | CASSLGSNLGELFF
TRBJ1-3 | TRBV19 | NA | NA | TGTGCCAGTAGTAGGGGGGTACCCGGAAACACCATATATTTT | CASSRGVPGNTIYF
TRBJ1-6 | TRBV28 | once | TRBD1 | TGTGCCAGCAGTTACGGACAGGGGGAGGTCAATTCACCCCTCCACTTT | CASSYGQGEVNSPLHF
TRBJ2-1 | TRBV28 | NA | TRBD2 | TGTGCCAGCACCCCCGGGGGGAGTTCCTACAATGAGCAGTTCTTC | CASTPGGSSYNEQFF
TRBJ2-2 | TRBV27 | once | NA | TGTGCCAGCAGGGAGGACGGCACGTCAGTTAGCACCGGGGAGCTGTTTTTT | CASREDGTSVSTGELFF
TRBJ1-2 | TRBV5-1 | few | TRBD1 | TGCGCCAGCAGCTTGGTCGGGACAGGGGTAGACGGCTACACCTTC | CASSLVGTGVDGYTF
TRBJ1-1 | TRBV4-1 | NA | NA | TGCGCCAGCAGCCAAGGTGTGCGGGAGAACACTGAAGCTTTCTTT | CASSQGVRENTEAFF
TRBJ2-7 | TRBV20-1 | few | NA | TGCAGTGCTCCTAGCTCCTACGAGCAGTACTTC | CSAPSSYEQYF
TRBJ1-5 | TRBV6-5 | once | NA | TGTGCCAGCAGTCAACAGGGACCTCAGCCCCAGCATTTT | CASSQQGPQPQHF
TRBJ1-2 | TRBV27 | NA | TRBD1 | TGTGCCAGCAGTATGACAGGGGCCACCAACTATGGCTACACCTTC | CASSMTGATNYGYTF
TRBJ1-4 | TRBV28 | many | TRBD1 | TGTGCCAGCAGTTTAACCGGGACAGGGAGTGAAAAACTGTTTTTT | CASSLTGTGSEKLFF
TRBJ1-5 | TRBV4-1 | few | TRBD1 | TGCGCCAGCAGCCTGGGACAGCTAAATCAGCCCCAGCATTTT | CASSLGQLNQPQHF
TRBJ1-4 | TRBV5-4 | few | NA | TGTGCCAGCAGCACAGGGACGGATACTAATGAAAAACTGTTTTTT | CASSTGTDTNEKLFF
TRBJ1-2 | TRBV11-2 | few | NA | TGTGCCAGCACCGTGTCTCAGGGAGGGTATGGCTACACCTTC | CASTVSQGGYGYTF
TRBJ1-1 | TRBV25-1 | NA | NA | TGTGCCAGCAGTCCCTCGGGCACTGAAGCTTTCTTT | CASSPSGTEAFF
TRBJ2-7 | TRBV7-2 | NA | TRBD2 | TGTGCCAGCACCCTGGGGGGGGTGGGCTCCTACGAGCAGTACTTC | CASTLGGVGSYEQYF
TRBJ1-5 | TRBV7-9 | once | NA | TGTGCCAGCAGCCGAGACAGGAGCAATCAGCCCCAGCATTTT | CASSRDRSNQPQHF
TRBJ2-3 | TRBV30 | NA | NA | TGTGCCTGGAATCGACAGCCTAGCACAGATACGCAGTATTTT | CAWNRQPSTDTQYF
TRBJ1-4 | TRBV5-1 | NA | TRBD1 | TGCGCCAGCAGCTTGGCGGGACAGCCGAATGAAAAACTGTTTTTT | CASSLAGQPNEKLFF
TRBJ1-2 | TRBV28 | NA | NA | TGTGCCAGCAGTTCCCCGATAGGTGTAGGGGTGGAGGGCTACACCTTC | CASSSPIGVGVEGYTF
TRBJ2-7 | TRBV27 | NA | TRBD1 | TGTGCCAGCAGTCCCTCAACAGGGGTGACTGGCGAGCAGTACTTC | CASSPSTGVTGEQYF
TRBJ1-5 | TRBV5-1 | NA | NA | TGCGCCAGCAGCCCCACCGCTGGCAGCAATCAGCCCCAGCATTTT | CASSPTAGSNQPQHF
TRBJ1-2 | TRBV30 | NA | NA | TGTGCCTGGAGATCGACAGGAGACGGCTACACCTTC | CAWRSTGDGYTF
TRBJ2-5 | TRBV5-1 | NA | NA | TGCGCCAGCAGCTTGGATCTGTACCAAGAGACCCAGTACTTC | CASSLDLYQETQYF
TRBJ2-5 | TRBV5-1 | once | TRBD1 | TGCGCCAGCAGCCCCTCCGGGACAGGGCACGAGACCCAGTACTTC | CASSPSGTGHETQYF
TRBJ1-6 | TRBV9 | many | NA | TGTGCCAGCAGCGTAGATCCCGCGGGTGATTCACCCCTCCACTTT | CASSVDPAGDSPLHF
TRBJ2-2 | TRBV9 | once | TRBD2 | TGTGCCAGCAGCGTAGCAGGACACGGGACTAGCGGGAGAATAACCGGGGAGCTGTTTTTT | CASSVAGHGTSGRITGELFF
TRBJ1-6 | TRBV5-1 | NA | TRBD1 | TGCGCCAGCAGCCGGGACAGAAGCTCCTATAATTCACCCCTCCACTTT | CASSRDRSSYNSPLHF
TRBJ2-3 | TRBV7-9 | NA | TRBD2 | TGTGCCAGCAGCGGCGGGGGGAAGTGGGATTTCACAGATACGCAGTATTTT | CASSGGGKWDFTDTQYF
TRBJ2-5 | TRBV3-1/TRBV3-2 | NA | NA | TGTGCCAGCAGGCATGGCGAGGGCCGGGAAGAGACCCAGTACTTC | CASRHGEGREETQYF
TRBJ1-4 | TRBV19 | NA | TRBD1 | TGTGCCAGTAGTACCGGACAGGGAAGGCGGAGCGAAAAACTGTTTTTT | CASSTGQGRRSEKLFF
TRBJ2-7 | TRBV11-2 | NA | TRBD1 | TGTGCCAGCAGCTTAGAGGACAGGGGCTACGAGCAGTACTTC | CASSLEDRGYEQYF
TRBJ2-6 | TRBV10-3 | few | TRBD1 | TGTGCCATCAGTGATGACAGGGGTCGGCTAGCTGGGGCCAACGTCCTGACTTTC | CAISDDRGRLAGANVLTF
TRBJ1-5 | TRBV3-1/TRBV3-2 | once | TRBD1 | TGTGCCAGCAGCTCGACAGGGATAAATCAGCCCCAGCATTTT | CASSSTGINQPQHF
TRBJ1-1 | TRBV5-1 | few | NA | TGCGCCAGCAGCTCACAAGAGTCACAGGGACCTGAAGCTTTCTTT | CASSSQESQGPEAFF
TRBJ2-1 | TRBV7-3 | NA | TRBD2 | TGTGCCAGCAGCTTTGAAGCGGGAGGGTACAATGAGCAGTTCTTC | CASSFEAGGYNEQFF
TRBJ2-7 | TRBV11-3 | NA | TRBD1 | TGTGCCAGCAGCTCCTCAGGGGGCGCGGTCTCCTACGAGCAGTACTTC | CASSSSGGAVSYEQYF
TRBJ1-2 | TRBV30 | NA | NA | TGTGCCTTCGGACAGAATTATGGCTACACCTTC | CAFGQNYGYTF